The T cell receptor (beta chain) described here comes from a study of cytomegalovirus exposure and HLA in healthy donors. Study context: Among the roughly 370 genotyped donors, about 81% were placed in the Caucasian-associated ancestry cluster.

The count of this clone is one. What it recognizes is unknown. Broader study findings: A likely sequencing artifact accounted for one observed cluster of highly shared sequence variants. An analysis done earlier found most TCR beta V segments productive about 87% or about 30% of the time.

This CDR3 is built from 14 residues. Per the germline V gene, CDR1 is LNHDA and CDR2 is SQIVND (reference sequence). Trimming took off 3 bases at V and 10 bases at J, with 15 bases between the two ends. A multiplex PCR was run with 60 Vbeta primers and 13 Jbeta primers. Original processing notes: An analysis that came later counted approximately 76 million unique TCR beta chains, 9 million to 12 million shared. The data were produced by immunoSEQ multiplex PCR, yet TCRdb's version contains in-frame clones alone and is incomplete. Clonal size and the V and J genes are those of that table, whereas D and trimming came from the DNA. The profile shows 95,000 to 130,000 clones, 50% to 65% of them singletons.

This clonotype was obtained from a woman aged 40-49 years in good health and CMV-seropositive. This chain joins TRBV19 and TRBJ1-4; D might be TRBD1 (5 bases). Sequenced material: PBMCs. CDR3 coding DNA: TGTGCCAGTAGTATCGGGTCGGGCGGGGGAAAACTGTTTTTT. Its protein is CASSIGSGGGKLFF.